This T cell receptor (beta chain) is from a study of blood T cells in healthy people across ages (dated by TCRdb to about 2015). For the study in its entirety: In model experiments, roughly one uniquely barcoded TCR beta cDNA molecule per two T cells was captured by template switching. The study measured age-related changes in TCR beta repertoire diversity using deep sequencing normalized with unique cDNA molecular identifiers. Donors were grouped into four age groups: young (average approximately 16 years), middle-aged (approximately 41), aged (about 60) and long-lived (approximately 75). To avoid experimental bias, donors of different ages were randomly spread across the sequencing lanes. The study analyzed two additional independent replicas of 1 million unique cDNA reads from the same blood draw for two donors, one aged 18 to 29 and one aged 80 or older. The full study reports these points: Because the CMV infection status of the donors was unknown, age-related changes in expanded clonotypes may potentially have been confounded. The percentage of naive T cells measured by flow cytometry correlated strongly with observed TCR beta diversity. Estimates of total diversity from one million sequenced T cells were regarded as lower bounds and underestimates. Observed TCR beta diversity per million T cells fell roughly linearly with age, and a significant reduction was already apparent by age around 40. Bulk unsorted PBMC profiling prevented conclusive comparison of naive and antigen-experienced compartments. The long-lived group showed more naive CD4+ T cells, fewer expanded clones and increased TCR diversity than the aged group, suggesting age selection.

Donors were a few dozen systemically healthy Caucasian individuals from Russia aged roughly 6 to 100 years. Each donor gave 8.5 to 10 milliliters of peripheral blood, collected into EDTA-treated Vacutainer tubes. Ficoll-Paque density-gradient centrifugation was used to isolate PBMCs, with at least 6.5 million obtained per sample. Total RNA was extracted from PBMCs with Trizol reagent, with at least 5.5 micrograms obtained per sample. For every donor, flow cytometry on a PBMC aliquot measured the percentage of naive CD45RAhigh/CD27high T cells. Including cysteine and phenylalanine, the CDR3 has 19 amino acids. Of all the DNA, just the CDR3 is kept, 57 bases in frame from base 1. At the junction V is shortened by 4 bases and J by 3 bases; bases outside the gene matches: 17. Taken from the germline V gene, the CDR1 and CDR2 loops are LGHNT and FRNRAP. To prepare the library, 5' RACE was applied. Sequencing instrument: Illumina HiSeq 2500. A second 7 to 11 cycle PCR used a sample-barcoded 5' primer and a J-beta primer mix. Each TCR beta cDNA molecule received a unique molecular identifier from a template-switch 5' adaptor carrying 12 random nucleotides. At least 3 million CDR3-containing paired-end reads were obtained from each sample. First-strand cDNA synthesis was performed from all RNA using the Mint cDNA synthesis kit, with priming by a TRBC-specific oligonucleotide. Following uracil-DNA glycosylase treatment, all cDNA underwent a first 18-cycle PCR with the universal primers M1SS and BC2_uni_R. Concerning the study's data processing: Each sample was normalized by randomly selecting 1 million high-quality reads, each carrying a distinct molecular identifier. Instead of being binned into consensus sequences, reads with shared molecular identifiers were discarded. CDR3 identification, clonotype clustering and error correction used MiTCR with a Q25 quality threshold and the strictest error-elimination algorithm. A nonparametric unseen species model with Euler transformation was used to estimate a lower bound on total TCR beta diversity. TCRdb reran the public reads through fastp at Q25 and MiXCR, keeping productive beta chains. Rows are unified per CDR3 protein, each entry keeping the most common DNA and genes. TCRdb's processing, not the authors', yielded these V and J calls. This sample is represented by 850,000 to 1,300,000 distinct CDR3 sequences; 40% to 55% of them were singletons. Of the sample, around 18% falls within the top ten clones.

With respect to this clonotype: What antigen it recognizes has not been identified. Per-base quality was not reported, and no clone a single base away is much larger than it.

Sequenced input: blood. The rearranged segments are TRBV12-5 and TRBJ2-7; 11 junctional bases match TRBD2. The sequence came from a woman in her sixties or seventies in good health. The CDR3 in this case is CASGSRRTGLAVGNYEQYF. The sequenced DNA: TGTGCTAGTGGTTCCCGGCGAACGGGACTAGCGGTAGGGAACTACGAGCAGTACTTC.